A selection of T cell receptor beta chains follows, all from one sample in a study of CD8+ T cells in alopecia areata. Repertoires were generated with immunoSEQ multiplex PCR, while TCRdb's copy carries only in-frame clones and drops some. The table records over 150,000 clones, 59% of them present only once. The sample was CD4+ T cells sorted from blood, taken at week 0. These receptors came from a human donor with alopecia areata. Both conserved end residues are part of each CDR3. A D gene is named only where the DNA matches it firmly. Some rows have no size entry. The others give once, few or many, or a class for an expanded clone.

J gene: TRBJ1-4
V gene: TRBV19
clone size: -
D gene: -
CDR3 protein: CASRSGAGPLTEKLFF
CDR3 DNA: TGTGCCAGTAGGTCGGGTGCGGGCCCCCTTACCGAAAAACTGTTTTTT

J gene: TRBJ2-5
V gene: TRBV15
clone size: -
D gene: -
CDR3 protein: CATSPRVPMVQETQYF
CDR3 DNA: TGTGCCACCAGCCCCAGGGTACCGATGGTCCAAGAGACCCAGTACTTC

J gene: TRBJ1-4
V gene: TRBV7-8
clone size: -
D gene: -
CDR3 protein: CASSLGNRDNEKLFF
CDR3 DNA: TGTGCCAGCAGCTTAGGGAACAGGGACAATGAAAAACTGTTTTTT

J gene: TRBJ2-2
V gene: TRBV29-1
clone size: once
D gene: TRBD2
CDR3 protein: CSAAGGQNTGELFF
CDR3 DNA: TGCAGCGCCGCGGGGGGACAGAACACCGGGGAGCTGTTTTTT

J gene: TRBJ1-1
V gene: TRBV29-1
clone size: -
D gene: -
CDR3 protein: CSAEIERGGEAFF
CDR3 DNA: TGCAGCGCCGAAATAGAAAGAGGGGGAGAAGCTTTCTTT

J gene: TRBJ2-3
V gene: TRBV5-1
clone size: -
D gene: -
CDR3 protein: CASSLDGSTDTQYF
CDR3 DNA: TGCGCCAGCAGCTTGGACGGCAGCACAGATACGCAGTATTTT

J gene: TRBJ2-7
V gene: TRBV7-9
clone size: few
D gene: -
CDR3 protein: CASSFRDWTYEQYF
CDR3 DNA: TGTGCCAGCAGCTTCCGGGACTGGACCTACGAGCAGTACTTC

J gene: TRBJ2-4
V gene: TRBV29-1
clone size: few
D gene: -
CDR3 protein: CSVGALAKNIQYF
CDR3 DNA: TGCAGCGTTGGTGCGTTAGCCAAAAACATTCAGTACTTC

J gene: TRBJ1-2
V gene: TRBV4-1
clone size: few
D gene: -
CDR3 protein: CASSQGPEPHYGYTF
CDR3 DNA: TGCGCCAGCAGCCAAGGTCCCGAACCCCACTATGGCTACACCTTC

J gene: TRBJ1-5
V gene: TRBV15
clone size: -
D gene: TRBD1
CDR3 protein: CATTPDRYNQPQHF
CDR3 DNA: TGTGCCACCACCCCGGACAGGTACAATCAGCCCCAGCATTTT

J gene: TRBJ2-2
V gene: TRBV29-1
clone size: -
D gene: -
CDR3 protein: CSVWGRGTGELFF
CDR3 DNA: TGCAGCGTTTGGGGACGGGGCACCGGGGAGCTGTTTTTT

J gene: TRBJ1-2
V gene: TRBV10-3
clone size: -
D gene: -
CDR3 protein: CAISESTGVYGYTF
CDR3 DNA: TGTGCCATCAGTGAGTCGACTGGTGTCTATGGCTACACCTTC

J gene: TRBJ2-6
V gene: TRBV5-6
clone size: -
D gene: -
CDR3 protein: CASSSTLVSGANVLTF
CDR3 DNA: TGTGCCAGCAGCTCAACCCTAGTCTCTGGGGCCAACGTCCTGACTTTC

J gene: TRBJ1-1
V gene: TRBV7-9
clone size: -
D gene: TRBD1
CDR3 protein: CASSLGSGTGMNTEAFF
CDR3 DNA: TGTGCCAGCAGCTTAGGGAGCGGGACAGGGATGAACACTGAAGCTTTCTTT

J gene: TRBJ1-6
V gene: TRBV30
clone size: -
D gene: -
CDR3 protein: CAWGSQGRGSPLHF
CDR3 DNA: TGTGCCTGGGGAAGCCAGGGCCGAGGGTCACCCCTCCACTTT

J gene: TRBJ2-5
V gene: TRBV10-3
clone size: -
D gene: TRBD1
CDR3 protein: CAIGTGRSETQYF
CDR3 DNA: TGTGCCATTGGGACAGGGAGGAGCGAGACCCAGTACTTC

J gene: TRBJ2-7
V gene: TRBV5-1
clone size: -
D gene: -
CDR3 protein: CASSRSTAEQYF
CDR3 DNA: TGCGCCAGCAGCAGATCGACGGCTGAGCAGTACTTC

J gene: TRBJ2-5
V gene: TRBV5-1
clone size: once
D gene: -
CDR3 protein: CASSSKGETQYF
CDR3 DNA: TGCGCCAGCAGCTCGAAGGGGGAGACCCAGTACTTC

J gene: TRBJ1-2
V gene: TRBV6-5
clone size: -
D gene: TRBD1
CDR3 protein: CASSYSRQGARGYTF
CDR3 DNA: TGTGCCAGCAGTTACTCCCGGCAGGGGGCCCGTGGCTACACCTTC

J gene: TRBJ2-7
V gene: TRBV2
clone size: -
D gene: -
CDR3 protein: CASSGDLYEQYF
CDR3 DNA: TGTGCCAGCAGTGGGGACCTCTACGAGCAGTACTTC

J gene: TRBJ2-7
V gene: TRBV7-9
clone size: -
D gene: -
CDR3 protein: CASSRGGTSYEQYF
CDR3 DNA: TGTGCCAGCTCGCGTGGGGGTACGAGCTACGAGCAGTACTTC

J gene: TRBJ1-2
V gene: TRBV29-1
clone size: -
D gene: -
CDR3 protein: CSVLWAAYGYTF
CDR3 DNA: TGCAGCGTTTTATGGGCAGCCTATGGCTACACCTTC

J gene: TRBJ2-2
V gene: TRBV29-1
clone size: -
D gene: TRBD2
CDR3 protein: CSVFEIAGSGELFF
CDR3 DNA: TGCAGCGTGTTTGAAATAGCGGGTTCCGGGGAGCTGTTTTTT

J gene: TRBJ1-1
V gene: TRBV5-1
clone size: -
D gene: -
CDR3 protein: CASSTQLNTEAFF
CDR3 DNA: TGCGCCAGCAGCACCCAGTTGAACACTGAAGCTTTCTTT

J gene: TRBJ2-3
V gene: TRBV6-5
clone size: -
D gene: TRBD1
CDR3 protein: CASSRGQGGADTQYF
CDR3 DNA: TGTGCCAGCAGCAGGGGACAGGGAGGCGCAGATACGCAGTATTTT

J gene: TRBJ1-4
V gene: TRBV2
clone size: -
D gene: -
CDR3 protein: CASCRGNEKLFF
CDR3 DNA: TGTGCCAGCTGCAGGGGCAATGAAAAACTGTTTTTT

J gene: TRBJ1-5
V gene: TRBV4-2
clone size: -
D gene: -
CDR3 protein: CASSQGDSNQPQHF
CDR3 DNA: TGTGCCAGCAGCCAAGGCGACAGCAATCAGCCCCAGCATTTT

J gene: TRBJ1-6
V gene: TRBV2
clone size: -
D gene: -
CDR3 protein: CASSWESPLHF
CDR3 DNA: TGTGCCAGCAGCTGGGAATCACCCCTCCACTTT

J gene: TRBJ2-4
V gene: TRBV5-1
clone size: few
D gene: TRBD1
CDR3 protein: CASSTGTGGIDIQYF
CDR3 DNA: TGCGCCAGCAGCACCGGGACAGGGGGTATCGACATTCAGTACTTC